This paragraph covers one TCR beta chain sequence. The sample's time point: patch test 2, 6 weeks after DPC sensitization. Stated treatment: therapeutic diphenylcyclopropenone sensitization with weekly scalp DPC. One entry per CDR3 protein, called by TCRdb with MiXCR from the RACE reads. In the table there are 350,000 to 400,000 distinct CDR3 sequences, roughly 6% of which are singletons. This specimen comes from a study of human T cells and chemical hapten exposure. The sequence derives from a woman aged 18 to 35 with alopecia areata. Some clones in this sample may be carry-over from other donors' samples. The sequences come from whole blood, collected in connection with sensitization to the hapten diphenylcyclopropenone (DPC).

CDR3 in amino acids: CASSLTGVGGTDTQYF. Here the CDR3 DNA reads TGTGCCAGCAGTTTAACAGGGGTTGGGGGCACAGATACGCAGTATTTT. The genes are TRBV6-5 and TRBJ2-3; 7 bases align to TRBD1. The CDR3 spans 16 residues. V was clipped by 4 bases and J by 1 base; unmatched bases: 8. Germline CDR1 and CDR2: MNHEY and SVGAGI.